This T cell receptor beta chain stems from a study of vaccination effects on CD4 cells after COVID-19. General study points: Early post-infection timepoints were absent, and convalescent patients were few.

Sequencing used immunoSEQ multiplex PCR; TCRdb keeps in-frame clones, though not all of them. The sample records some 36,000 clones, 65% to 70% being singletons. Notes on this clone: What it binds is unknown.

After roughly eleven days in culture, the CD4+ T cells were isolated. Days 3 and 7 saw half the medium replaced with IL-2 medium. The source of this sequence is a human donor who received a COVID-19 vaccine. Sequenced here: CD4+ T cells from PBMCs cultured without peptide, sampled before COVID-19 vaccination.

The CDR3 region is CASSSGQGGNSPLHF. CDR3 bases: TGTGCCAGCTCTTCTGGACAGGGAGGGAATTCACCCCTCCACTTT. The chain joins TRBV2 to TRBJ1-6; 8 positions agree with TRBD1. This CDR3 has 15 residues. The V and J ends lost 8 bases and 7 bases, in that order; junction bases with no gene match: 10. In germline, CDR1 is SNHLY, CDR2 FYNNEI.